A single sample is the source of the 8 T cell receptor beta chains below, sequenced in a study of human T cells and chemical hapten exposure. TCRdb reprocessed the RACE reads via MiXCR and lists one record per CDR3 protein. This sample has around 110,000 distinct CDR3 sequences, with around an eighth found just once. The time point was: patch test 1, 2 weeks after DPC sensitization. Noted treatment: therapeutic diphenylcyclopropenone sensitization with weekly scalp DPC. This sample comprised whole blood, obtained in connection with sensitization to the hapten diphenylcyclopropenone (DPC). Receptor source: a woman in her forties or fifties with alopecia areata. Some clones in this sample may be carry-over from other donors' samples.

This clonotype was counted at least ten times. The CDR3 loop is CASSTINSPLHF. The CDR3 nucleotides read TGTGCCAGCAGCACCATTAATTCACCCCTCCACTTT. J is TRBJ1-6 and V is TRBV6-2 or TRBV6-3; D call uncertain. Trimming stripped 6 bases from V and 6 bases from J, with 6 bases between. The CDR3 has 12 residues. Germline lookup yields CDR1 MNHEY and CDR2 SVGEGT.

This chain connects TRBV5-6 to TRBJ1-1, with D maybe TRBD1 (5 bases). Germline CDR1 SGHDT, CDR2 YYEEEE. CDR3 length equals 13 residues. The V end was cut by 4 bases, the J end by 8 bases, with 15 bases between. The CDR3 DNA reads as TGTGCCAGCAGCCGGGGTCTCGGGGCCGAAGCTTTCTTT. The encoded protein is CASSRGLGAEAFF.

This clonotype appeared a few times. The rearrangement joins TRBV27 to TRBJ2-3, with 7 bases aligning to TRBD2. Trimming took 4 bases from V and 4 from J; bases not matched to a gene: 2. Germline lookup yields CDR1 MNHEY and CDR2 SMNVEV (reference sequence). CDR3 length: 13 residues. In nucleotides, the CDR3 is TGTGCCAGCAGTTCGGCGGGAGCAGATACGCAGTATTTT. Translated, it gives CASSSAGADTQYF.

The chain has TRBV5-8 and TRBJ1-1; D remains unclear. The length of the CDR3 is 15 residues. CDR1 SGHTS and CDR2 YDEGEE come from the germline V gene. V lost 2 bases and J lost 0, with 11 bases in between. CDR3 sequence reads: CASSFGAIMNTEAFF. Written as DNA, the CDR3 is TGTGCCAGCAGCTTCGGCGCGATCATGAACACTGAAGCTTTCTTT.

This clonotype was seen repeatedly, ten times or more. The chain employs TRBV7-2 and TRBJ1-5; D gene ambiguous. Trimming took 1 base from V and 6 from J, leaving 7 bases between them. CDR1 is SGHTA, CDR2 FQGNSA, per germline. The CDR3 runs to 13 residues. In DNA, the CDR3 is TGTGCCAGCAGCTTAGGGTGGATTCAGCCCCAGCATTTT. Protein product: CASSLGWIQPQHF.

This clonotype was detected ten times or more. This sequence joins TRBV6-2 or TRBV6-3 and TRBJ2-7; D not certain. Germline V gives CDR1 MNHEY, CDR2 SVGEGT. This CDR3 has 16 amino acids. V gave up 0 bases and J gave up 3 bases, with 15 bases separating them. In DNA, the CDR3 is TGTGCCAGCAGTTACTCGATGGACGTGGGCGTCTACGAGCAGTACTTC. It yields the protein CASSYSMDVGVYEQYF.

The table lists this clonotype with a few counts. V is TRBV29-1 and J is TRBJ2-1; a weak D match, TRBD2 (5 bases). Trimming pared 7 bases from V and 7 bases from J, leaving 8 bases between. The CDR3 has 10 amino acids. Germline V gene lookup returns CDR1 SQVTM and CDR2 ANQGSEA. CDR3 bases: TGCAGCGGGGGAGAGAATGAGCAGTTCTTC. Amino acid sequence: CSGGENEQFF.

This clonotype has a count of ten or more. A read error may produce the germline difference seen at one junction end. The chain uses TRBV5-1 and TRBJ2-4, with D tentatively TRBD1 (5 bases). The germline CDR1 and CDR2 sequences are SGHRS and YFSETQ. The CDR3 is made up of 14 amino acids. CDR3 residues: CASSSVQGFGIQYF. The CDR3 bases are TGCGCCAGTAGCTCCGTCCAGGGTTTTGGCATTCAGTACTTC. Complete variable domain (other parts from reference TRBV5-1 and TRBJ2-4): KAGVTQTPRYLIKTRGQQVTLSCSPISGHRSVSWYQQTPGQGLQFLFEYFSETQRNKGNFPGRFSGRQFSNSRSEMNVSTLELGDSALYLCASSSVQGFGIQYFGAGTRLSVL.